This entry lists 5 T cell receptor beta chains sequenced from one sample in a study of beta chain features in type 1 diabetes. Since all of the isolated RNA was reverse transcribed, expressed TCRB transcripts were what got sequenced. Method: immunoSEQ multiplex PCR; TCRdb's copy keeps in-frame clones and lacks some. The sample includes approximately 330,000 clones, about 10% of them seen just once. Sequencing used naive CD4+ T cells from blood. The receptors derive from a woman in her thirties in good health.

This clone was counted only a few times. V is TRBV4-3 and J is TRBJ2-5, with TRBD1 identical over 7 bases. V shed 1 base and J 4 bases; nucleotides not matched to a gene: 6. CDR3 length: 15 residues. In germline, CDR1 is LGHNA, CDR2 YSLEER. The CDR3 region has the DNA TGCGCCAGCAGCCAAGCTCGGGGACAGAGAGAGACCCAGTACTTC. Its translation: CASSQARGQRETQYF.

The gene calls are TRBV18 and TRBJ2-2; D is unclear. CDR3 length equals 13 residues. The V end lost 1 base, the J end lost 6 bases, and 6 bases lay between the germline ends. In germline, CDR1 is KGHSH, CDR2 LQKENI. CDR3 region: CASSPRPPGELFF. DNA for the CDR3: TGTGCCAGCTCACCACGTCCTCCCGGGGAGCTGTTTTTT.

This chain links TRBV10-3 with TRBJ2-3; 14 bases agree with TRBD2. Germline loops: CDR1 ENHRY, CDR2 SYGVKD. V shed 5 bases and J 1 base; nucleotides not matched to a gene: 5. The CDR3 has 17 amino acids. CDR3 sequence: CAISFGLAGGGTDTQYF. CDR3 nucleotide sequence: TGTGCCATCAGTTTCGGACTAGCGGGAGGAGGCACAGATACGCAGTATTTT.

This clone has a handful of counts. This rearrangement joins TRBV7-2 to TRBJ2-3; perhaps TRBD2 as D (5 bases). Trimming removed 3 bases from V and 0 bases from J, with 10 bases in between. CDR1 and CDR2 (germline): SGHTA, FQGNSA. The CDR3 is made up of 15 amino acids. The DNA for the CDR3 is TGTGCCAGCAGCTTGCAGGAGGCCAGCACAGATACGCAGTATTTT. It encodes CASSLQEASTDTQYF.

The V gene is TRBV5-1, the J gene TRBJ2-7; 9 bases are shared with TRBD1. The CDR3 totals 15 residues. J was trimmed by 3 bases and V by 2 bases; bases with no gene match: 6. Germline-derived CDR1 and CDR2 are SGHRS and YFSETQ. CDR3 nucleotide sequence: TGCGCCAGCAGCTTTGTGGACAGGGGATTCTACGAGCAGTACTTC. Translated, it gives CASSFVDRGFYEQYF. The complete variable domain, with remaining parts taken from reference TRBV5-1 and TRBJ2-7, reads KAGVTQTPRYLIKTRGQQVTLSCSPISGHRSVSWYQQTPGQGLQFLFEYFSETQRNKGNFPGRFSGRQFSNSRSEMNVSTLELGDSALYLCASSFVDRGFYEQYFGPGTRLTVT.